The clone carrying this TCR beta chain was observed many times. The antigen is not known. These data belong to a study of breast tumors, draining lymph nodes, adjacent tissues. Findings of the study overall: Data fit most tumor T cells coming from lymph node, expanding in tumor.

In TCRdb, the multiplex PCR reads were re-called with MiXCR into one record per CDR3 protein. The sample has roughly 110,000 distinct CDR3 sequences, roughly 29% seen once. V was pared by 4 bases and J by 4 bases, with 4 bases of the junction left unmatched. Germline-derived CDR1 and CDR2 are SQVTM and ANQGSEA. CDR3 length: 15 amino acids. The lymph nodes were axillary draining lymph nodes from breast cancer patients. The TCR sequence derives from a female donor with breast cancer. Some clones in this sample may be carry-over from other donors' samples. The material sequenced was axillary lymph node tissue. The J gene is TRBJ2-2, the V gene TRBV29-1, with TRBD2 matching over 12 bases. The CDR3 region has the DNA TGCAGCGTTGGACTAGCGGGGGAGAGCACCGGGGAGCTGTTTTTT. Protein sequence: CSVGLAGESTGELFF.